This TCR beta chain was sequenced during a study of T cell responses to AZD1222 COVID-19 vaccine (dated by TCRdb to the early 2020s). Background for the entire study: A total of approximately 240 trial participants underwent TCR sequencing, of whom 207 had received two doses of AZD1222 and around 26 had received two doses of the MenACWY control vaccine. Trial participants were enrolled by age into 18-55, 56-69 and 70-plus year subgroups, with approximately 160, 26 and 62 TCR-sequenced participants respectively.

Details on this clone: Its antigen specificity is not known. The junction and the germline gene differ at one end; a read error may be behind it.

The CDR3 regions of human TCRbeta chains were analyzed by immunosequencing. In the authors' own workflow: TCRs in the repertoires were matched against a reference library of SARS-CoV-2-specific TCRs that had been generated with the MIRA antigen-specificity platform. Breadth meant the fraction of unique TCRs that were SARS-CoV-2-associated, whereas depth meant the fraction of total T cells that were SARS-CoV-2-associated. Using the MIRA data, every spike-specific TCR was mapped to the spike region that the TCR reacted to and assigned to either a CD4 or a CD8 class. Log10-transformed breadth and depth values were compared by one-way ANOVA with Sidak's multiple comparisons tests. Imported from immuneACCESS, the table was reduced by TCRdb to in-frame sequences with V and J called. These copies leave out some clones; in studies compared against another copy, an unresolved V gene accounts for under half, and the cause of the remainder is not known. The V and J calls and clone size come from that table; D and trimming were worked out from the DNA. This sample is represented by about 200,000 clones; more than 90% of them were singletons. Together, the top ten hold approximately 4% of the sample.

The research as a whole found: Most participants were white British and females outnumbered males, and the authors suggested that clonal diversity may have been underestimated. Because no day 14 peak-response samples were available, the repertoires could be characterized only after the peak T cell response. In the small 56-69-year group, the increase in depth fell short of significance, most likely because of low power. The vaccine-associated CD4 TCRs covered the entire spike protein, and the dominant responses fell in regions 160-218 and 743-854. After two AZD1222 doses, spike-specific TCR breadth and depth were significantly higher than at day 0 and than in MenACWY recipients. Conclusions about previously exposed vaccinees are limited because only five or six AZD1222 recipients were SARS-CoV-2 seropositive at baseline. Reportedly, almost half of the unique spike-specific TCRs recognized epitopes lying outside the regions that are mutated in the B.1.351 and B.1.1.7 variants.

Interpreted using the paper, the time point label stands for: about 28 days (+/-7) after the second vaccine dose. The sample's treatment or condition label, in plain terms: meningococcal conjugate vaccine given as trial control. Samples from vaccinated people were obtained from the UK trials COV001 and COV002, which included a single-blind randomized controlled phase 2/3 trial of AZD1222 (ChAdOx1 nCoV-19) in healthy adults. For TCRbeta chain sequencing, PBMC samples from trial participants were taken at day 0 and at day 28 after the second dose. The CDR1 and CDR2 encoded by the germline V gene are SGDLS and YYNGEE. From the cysteine up to the phenylalanine, the CDR3 has a length of 15 residues. Only the CDR3 portion is preserved as DNA: 45 bases, with reading frame beginning at the first base.

The sequence is built from TRBV9 and TRBJ1-4; 7 of the junction bases match TRBD1. The TCR was taken from an adult who received the MenACWY meningococcal vaccine as a control. Source: peripheral blood, taken 28 days after the second dose of the MenACWY control vaccine. This receptor has the CDR3 CAGSERQGRVEKLFF. The nucleotide sequence is TGTGCCGGCAGCGAACGACAGGGACGGGTCGAAAAACTGTTTTTT.